This TCR beta chain was sequenced during a study of blood T cell repertoires in COVID-19. Study details: Sample material is recorded as cDNA or gDNA derived from T cells, B-cell-depleted T cells, or PBMCs.

Only in-frame clones appear in the TCRdb table, and some are missing; sequencing was by immunoSEQ multiplex PCR. The table records roughly 250,000 clones, roughly 80% of them present only once. V shed 5 bases and J 0 bases; nucleotides not matched to a gene: 4. The CDR3 is made up of 14 amino acids. Germline lookup yields CDR1 GTSNPN and CDR2 SVGIG (reference sequence). The TCR sequence derives from a man in his fifties or sixties with active or convalescent COVID-19. The rearrangement uses TRBV30 and TRBJ2-3, with 8 positions matching TRBD2. The sequenced sample was peripheral blood. CDR3 loop: CAWEAGVSTDTQYF. CDR3 nucleotides: TGTGCCTGGGAAGCGGGGGTTAGCACAGATACGCAGTATTTT.